A selection of T cell receptor beta chains follows, all from one sample in a study of cytomegalovirus exposure and HLA in healthy donors. The repertoire was sequenced with immunoSEQ multiplex PCR; TCRdb's copy has only in-frame clones and lacks some. Altogether 150,000 to 200,000 clones are present, approximately 80% being singletons, with the ten largest covering more than 1.5%. The material sequenced was PBMCs. These receptors all come from a young man in good health and CMV-seronegative. CDR3s include the opening cysteine and the closing phenylalanine or tryptophan. A D gene is named only where the DNA matches it firmly. Some rows have no size entry. The others give once, few or many, or a class for an expanded clone.

>TRBV11-2|TRBD1|-|TRBJ1-1
CASKGTGDAFF
>TRBV19|-|-|TRBJ1-1
CASTAIMNTEAFF
>TRBV10-3|-|-|TRBJ1-5
CAIRQENQPQHF
>TRBV7-9|-|-|TRBJ1-1
CASSLEGSNTEAFF
>TRBV10-3|TRBD1|-|TRBJ1-2
CAISTGAYGYTF
>TRBV2|TRBD1|-|TRBJ2-2
CASSEAGGGTGELFF
>TRBV7-9|TRBD1|-|TRBJ1-1
CASSSGTGRNTEAFF
>TRBV28|TRBD2|-|TRBJ2-4
CASSFTSGGNIQYF
>TRBV6-6|TRBD1|-|TRBJ1-1
CASLTGGTEAFF
>TRBV7-8|TRBD2|few|TRBJ2-4
CASSKREGGNIQYF
>TRBV7-9|TRBD1|few|TRBJ2-7
CASSIPGQGLYEQYF
>TRBV5-1|-|-|TRBJ1-4
CASSLEGETNEKLFF
>TRBV10-3|-|-|TRBJ2-7
CAISGQQYEQYF
>TRBV29-1|-|-|TRBJ2-5
CSVTQGSTYGRSVVETQYF
>TRBV2|TRBD2|-|TRBJ2-5
CASSGTSGSRTQYF
>TRBV9|-|-|TRBJ2-5
CASSVGGTGETQYF
>TRBV7-9|-|-|TRBJ1-2
CASIPPGNYGYTF
>TRBV5-4|TRBD2|-|TRBJ2-5
CASSFKPGLALQETQYF
>TRBV27|TRBD1|-|TRBJ2-1
CASSGQGRLLNEQFF
>TRBV7-9|-|-|TRBJ2-3
CASSLGRQGLGGTQYF
>TRBV5-4|TRBD2|-|TRBJ2-1
CASSLEAGTRNEQFF
>TRBV9|-|-|TRBJ2-2
CASSPARTNTGELFF
>TRBV15|TRBD2|-|TRBJ2-1
CATSRGPGSGRGDEQFF
>TRBV14|-|-|TRBJ1-1
CASSQGRGGTTNTEAFF
>TRBV5-6|-|-|TRBJ2-1
CASSGETYNEQFF
>TRBV2|-|-|TRBJ2-1
CASKERASYNEQFF
>TRBV10-3|-|once|TRBJ1-1
CAIIGSLNTEAFF
>TRBV12-5|TRBD1|-|TRBJ2-1
CASGLDREYNEQFF
>TRBV30|TRBD1|-|TRBJ1-3
CASGTGGHTIYF
>TRBV7-3|-|-|TRBJ2-3
CASSLGVGGPGDTQYF
>TRBV7-2|TRBD1|-|TRBJ1-2
CASSNRDRGVYGYTF
>TRBV6-5|TRBD2|-|TRBJ2-1
CASSTTSGMNNEQFF
>TRBV29-1|-|-|TRBJ2-2
CSVEANGELFF
>TRBV6-5|-|-|TRBJ2-7
CASTQYLGSYEQYF
>TRBV2|TRBD2|-|TRBJ2-1
CARLAVGNEQFF
>TRBV29-1|TRBD2|-|TRBJ2-7
CSVDATSGSDEQYF
>TRBV19|-|-|TRBJ2-4
CASSLTGALRNIQYF
>TRBV18|TRBD1|-|TRBJ2-1
CASSSGTGGDVDEQFF
>TRBV7-9|-|-|TRBJ1-4
CASSVKWGGRDGNEKLFF
>TRBV28|-|-|TRBJ1-2
CASSNSLRGGYTF
>TRBV5-4|TRBD1|-|TRBJ1-5
CASSLQGAGNQPQHF
>TRBV7-3|-|-|TRBJ2-7
CASSLSRVPSYEQYF
>TRBV5-5|-|-|TRBJ1-6
CASSLQGRYNSPLHF
>TRBV7-8|-|once|TRBJ2-2
CASSLGRTANTGELFF
>TRBV6-5|TRBD1|-|TRBJ1-5
CASSFLQGGDQPQHF
>TRBV7-9|-|-|TRBJ2-5
CASSLAADPREQYF
>TRBV7-4|TRBD1|-|TRBJ2-7
CASSLVWVGTGGAIYYEQYF
>TRBV19|-|few|TRBJ1-2
CASSPILRNYGYTF
>TRBV2|TRBD1|-|TRBJ2-3
CASSRTGPTDTQYF
>TRBV7-9|TRBD1|-|TRBJ2-3
CASSPGQGYTDTQYF
>TRBV7-8|-|-|TRBJ1-4
CASSLSVTSNEKLFF
>TRBV2|TRBD1|-|TRBJ2-4
CASSVGQGRNYIQYF
>TRBV6-6|-|-|TRBJ1-3
CASSSNRAGNTIYF
>TRBV7-2|TRBD2|-|TRBJ2-7
CASSLSGKVYEQYF
>TRBV13|TRBD2|-|TRBJ2-1
CASSLLGLAGGRTNEQFF